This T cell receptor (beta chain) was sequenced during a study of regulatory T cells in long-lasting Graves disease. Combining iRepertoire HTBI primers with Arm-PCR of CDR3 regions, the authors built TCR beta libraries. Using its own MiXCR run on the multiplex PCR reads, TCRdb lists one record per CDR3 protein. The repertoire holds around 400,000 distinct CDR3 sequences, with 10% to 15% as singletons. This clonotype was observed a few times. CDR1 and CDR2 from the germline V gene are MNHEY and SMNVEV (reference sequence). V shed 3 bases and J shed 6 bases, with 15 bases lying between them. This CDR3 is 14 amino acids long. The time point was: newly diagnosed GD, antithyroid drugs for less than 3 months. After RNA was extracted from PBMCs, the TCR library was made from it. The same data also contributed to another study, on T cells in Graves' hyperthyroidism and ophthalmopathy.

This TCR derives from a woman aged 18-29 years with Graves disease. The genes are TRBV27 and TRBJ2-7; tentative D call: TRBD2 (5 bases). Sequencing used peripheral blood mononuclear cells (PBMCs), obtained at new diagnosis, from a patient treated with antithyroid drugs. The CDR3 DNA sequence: TGTGCCAGCAGTTTTAGGTATGGAGGTGGCGAGCAGTACGTC. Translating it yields CASSFRYGGGEQYV.